The sequence of this T cell receptor beta chain was determined in a study of vaccination effects on CD4 cells after COVID-19. Study-wide background: ViraFEST used viral peptide pools to expand antigen-specific CD4+ T cells before sequencing. It was a median of 72 days after the second dose that post-vaccine samples were obtained.

Following culture for ten to eleven days, CD4+ T cells were isolated. A positive SARS-CoV-2 PCR test fell between March and December 2020. Either the mRNA-1273 or the BNT162b2 vaccine was given to participants as two doses. Using immunoSEQ multiplex PCR, the repertoire was profiled, and TCRdb retains in-frame clones only, with some absent. The sample records 45,000 to 55,000 clones, around 80% being singletons. A note on this clone: Antigen specificity is unknown.

Per the germline V gene, CDR1 is SGHNT and CDR2 is YYREEE (reference sequence). Trimming removed 4 bases at V and 2 bases at J, with 10 bases between. The CDR3 runs 14 residues. The chain combines TRBV5-4 with TRBJ1-3, with D perhaps matching TRBD1 (6 bases). This TCR derives from a human donor who had a prior SARS-CoV-2 infection. The sequenced sample was CD4+ T cells from PBMCs cultured without peptide, obtained after COVID-19 vaccination. Written as DNA, the CDR3 is TGTGCCAGCAGCGTGAGACAGGCTGGAAACACCATATATTTT. Amino acids: CASSVRQAGNTIYF.